Reported below is one T cell receptor (beta chain). Antigen specificity is unknown. The ends lost 4 bases at V and 5 bases at J; junction bases unmatched: 8. The CDR3 loop spans 16 amino acids. Germline CDR1 is MDHEN and CDR2 is SYDVKM. By quantitative 5'-RACE with molecular barcodes, the TCR beta libraries were made. TCRdb redid the calling of the 5' RACE reads with MiXCR, one entry per CDR3 protein. The table includes roughly 300,000 distinct CDR3 sequences, roughly 8% detected once. The data are from a study of CD8 T cells in ankylosing spondylitis. Overall study findings and caveats: Ankylosing spondylitis blood appeared to be characterized by a TCR beta motif of eight or nine highly homologous variants. The authors reported significant enrichment of disease-linked clones in matched ankylosing spondylitis synovial fluid.

The TCR comes from a male donor with ankylosing spondylitis. The chain links TRBV28 to TRBJ2-2, with TRBD1 matching 9 bases. Input material: blood, either unsorted or a sorted T cell fraction (not recorded which). The CDR3 coding sequence is TGTGCCAGCAGTTCCAGGGGGACAGGGAGAACCGGGGAGCTGTTTTTT. Its protein is CASSSRGTGRTGELFF.